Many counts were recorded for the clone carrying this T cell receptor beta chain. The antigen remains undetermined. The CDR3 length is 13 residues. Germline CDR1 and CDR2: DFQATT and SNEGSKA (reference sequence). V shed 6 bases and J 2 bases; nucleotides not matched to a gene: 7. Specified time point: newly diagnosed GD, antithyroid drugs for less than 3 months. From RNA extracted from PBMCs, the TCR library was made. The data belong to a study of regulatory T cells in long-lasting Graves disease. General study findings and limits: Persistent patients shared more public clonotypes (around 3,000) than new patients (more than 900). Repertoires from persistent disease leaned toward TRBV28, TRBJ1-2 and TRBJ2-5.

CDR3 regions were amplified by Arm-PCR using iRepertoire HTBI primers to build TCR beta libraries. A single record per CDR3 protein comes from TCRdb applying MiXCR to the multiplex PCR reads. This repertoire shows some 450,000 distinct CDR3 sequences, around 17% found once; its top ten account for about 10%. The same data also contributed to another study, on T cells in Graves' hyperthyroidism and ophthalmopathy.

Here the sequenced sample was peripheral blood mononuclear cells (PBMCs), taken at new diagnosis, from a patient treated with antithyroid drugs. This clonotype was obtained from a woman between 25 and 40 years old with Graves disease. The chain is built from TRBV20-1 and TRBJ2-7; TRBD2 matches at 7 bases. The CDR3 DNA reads TGCAGTGCGTCATACGCGGGGGCCTACGAGCAGTACTTC. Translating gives CSASYAGAYEQYF.